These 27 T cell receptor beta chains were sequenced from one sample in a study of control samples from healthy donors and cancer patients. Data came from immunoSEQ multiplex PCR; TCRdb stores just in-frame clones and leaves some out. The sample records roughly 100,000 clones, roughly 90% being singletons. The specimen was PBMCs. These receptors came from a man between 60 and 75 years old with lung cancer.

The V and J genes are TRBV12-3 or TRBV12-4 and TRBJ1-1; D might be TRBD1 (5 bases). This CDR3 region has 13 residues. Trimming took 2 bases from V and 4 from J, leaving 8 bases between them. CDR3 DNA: TGTGCCAGCAGTTTAAAAGGGGTCACTGAAGCTTTCTTT. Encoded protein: CASSLKGVTEAFF.

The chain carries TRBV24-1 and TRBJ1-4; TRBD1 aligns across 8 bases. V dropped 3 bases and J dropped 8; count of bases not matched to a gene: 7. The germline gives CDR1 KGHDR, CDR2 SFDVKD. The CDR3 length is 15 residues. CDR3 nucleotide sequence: TGTGCCACCAGTGATCCCCAGGGGGCTGGAGAAAAACTGTTTTTT. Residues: CATSDPQGAGEKLFF.

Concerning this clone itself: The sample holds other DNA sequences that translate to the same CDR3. The CDR3 DNA reads as TGTGCCAGCAGTTTGGGACAGCTCACCGGGGAGCTGTTTTTT. Protein: CASSLGQLTGELFF. The genes are TRBV27 and TRBJ2-2; 7 bases are shared with TRBD1. The CDR3 extends over 14 amino acids. V lost 3 bases, J lost 4 bases, and 2 bases stayed unmatched. From germline, CDR1 is MNHEY and CDR2 SMNVEV (reference sequence).

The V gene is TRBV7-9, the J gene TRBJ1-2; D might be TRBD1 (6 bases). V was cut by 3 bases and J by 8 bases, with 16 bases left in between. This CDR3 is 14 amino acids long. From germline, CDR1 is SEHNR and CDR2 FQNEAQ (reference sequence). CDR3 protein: CASSLDRPNPGYTF. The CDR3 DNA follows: TGTGCCAGCAGCTTGGACAGACCGAATCCCGGCTACACCTTC.

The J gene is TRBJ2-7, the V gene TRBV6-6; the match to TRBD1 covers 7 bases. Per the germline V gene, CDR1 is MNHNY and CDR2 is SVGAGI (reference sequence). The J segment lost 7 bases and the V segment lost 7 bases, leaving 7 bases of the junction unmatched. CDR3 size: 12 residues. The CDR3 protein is CASTTTGEEQYV. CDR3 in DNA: TGTGCCAGCACCACCACAGGGGAGGAGCAGTACGTC.

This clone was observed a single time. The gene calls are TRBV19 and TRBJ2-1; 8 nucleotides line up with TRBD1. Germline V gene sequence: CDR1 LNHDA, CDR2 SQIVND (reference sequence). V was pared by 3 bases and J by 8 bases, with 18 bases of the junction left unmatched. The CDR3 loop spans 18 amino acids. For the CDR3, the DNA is TGTGCCAGTAGTATTTTCGCTGACCGGGACAGGCCAAGGGATGAGCAGTTCTTC. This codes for CASSIFADRDRPRDEQFF. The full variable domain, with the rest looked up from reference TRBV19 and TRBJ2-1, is DGGITQSPKYLFRKEGQNVTLSCEQNLNHDAMYWYRQDPGQGLRLIYYSQIVNDFQKGDIAEGYSVSREKKESFPLTVTSAQKNPTAFYLCASSIFADRDRPRDEQFFGPGTRLTVL.

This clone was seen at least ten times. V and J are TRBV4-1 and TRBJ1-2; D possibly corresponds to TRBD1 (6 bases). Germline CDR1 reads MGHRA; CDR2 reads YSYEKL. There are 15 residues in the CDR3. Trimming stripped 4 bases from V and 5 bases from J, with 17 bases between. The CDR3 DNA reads TGCGCCAGCAGCCCCTTGGACAGAGAACTATATGGCTACACCTTC. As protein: CASSPLDRELYGYTF.

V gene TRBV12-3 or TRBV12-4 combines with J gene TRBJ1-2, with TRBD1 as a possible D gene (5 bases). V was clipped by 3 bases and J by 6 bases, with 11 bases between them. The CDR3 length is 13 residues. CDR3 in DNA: TGTGCCAGCAGTTTTATCAGGGAGGATGGCTACACCTTC. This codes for CASSFIREDGYTF.

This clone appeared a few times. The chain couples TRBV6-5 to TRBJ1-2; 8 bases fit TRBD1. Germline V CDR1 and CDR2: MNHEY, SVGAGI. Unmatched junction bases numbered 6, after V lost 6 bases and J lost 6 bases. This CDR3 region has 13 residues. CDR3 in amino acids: CASSRTTGDGYTF. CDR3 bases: TGTGCCAGCAGCCGGACGACAGGGGATGGCTACACCTTC.

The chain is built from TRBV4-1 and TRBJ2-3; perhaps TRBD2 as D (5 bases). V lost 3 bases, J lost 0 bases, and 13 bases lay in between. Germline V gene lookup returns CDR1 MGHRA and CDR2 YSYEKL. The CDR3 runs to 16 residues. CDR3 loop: CASSHLPRTSTDTQYF. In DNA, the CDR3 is TGCGCCAGCAGCCACTTACCTCGGACTAGCACAGATACGCAGTATTTT.

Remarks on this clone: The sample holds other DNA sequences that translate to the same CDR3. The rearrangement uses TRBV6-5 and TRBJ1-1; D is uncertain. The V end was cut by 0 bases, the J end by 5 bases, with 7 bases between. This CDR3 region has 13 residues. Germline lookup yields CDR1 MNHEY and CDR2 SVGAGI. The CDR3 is CASSYSGYTEAFF. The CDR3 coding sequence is TGTGCCAGCAGTTACTCAGGGTATACTGAAGCTTTCTTT.

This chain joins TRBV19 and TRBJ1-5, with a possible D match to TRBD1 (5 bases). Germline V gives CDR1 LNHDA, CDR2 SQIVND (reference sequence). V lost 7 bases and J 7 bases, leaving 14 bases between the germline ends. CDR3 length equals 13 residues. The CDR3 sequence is CASNTGTSQPQHF. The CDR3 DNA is TGTGCCAGTAATACAGGTACTAGCCAGCCCCAGCATTTT.

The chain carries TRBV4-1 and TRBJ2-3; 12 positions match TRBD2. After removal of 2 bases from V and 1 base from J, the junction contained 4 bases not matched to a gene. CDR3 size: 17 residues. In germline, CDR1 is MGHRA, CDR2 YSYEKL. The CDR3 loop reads CASSQPRLAGGTDTQYF. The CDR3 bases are TGCGCCAGCAGCCAACCCAGACTAGCGGGGGGCACAGATACGCAGTATTTT.

The CDR3 DNA is TGCAGCGTTGATAGTACTCTAGGCAGGTCGAACACTGAAGCTTTCTTT. Its translation is CSVDSTLGRSNTEAFF. This chain links TRBV29-1 with TRBJ1-1, with D uncertain. Between the trimmed V and J ends, which lost 3 bases and 1 base, there was a span of 18 bases. Germline V gene data show CDR1 as SQVTM and CDR2 as ANQGSEA. CDR3 length: 16 amino acids.

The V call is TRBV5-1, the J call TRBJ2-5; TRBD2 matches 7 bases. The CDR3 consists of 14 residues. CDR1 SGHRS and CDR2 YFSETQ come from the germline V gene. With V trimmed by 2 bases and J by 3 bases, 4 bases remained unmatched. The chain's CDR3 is CASSFAAGKETQYF. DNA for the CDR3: TGCGCCAGCAGCTTTGCAGCGGGGAAAGAGACCCAGTACTTC.

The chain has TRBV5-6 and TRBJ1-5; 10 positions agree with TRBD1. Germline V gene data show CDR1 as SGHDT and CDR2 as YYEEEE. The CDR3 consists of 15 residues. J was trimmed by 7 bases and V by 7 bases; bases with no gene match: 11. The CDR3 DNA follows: TGTGCCAGCGTCAACTGGGGGACAGGGGACCAGCCCCAGCATTTT. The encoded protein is CASVNWGTGDQPQHF.

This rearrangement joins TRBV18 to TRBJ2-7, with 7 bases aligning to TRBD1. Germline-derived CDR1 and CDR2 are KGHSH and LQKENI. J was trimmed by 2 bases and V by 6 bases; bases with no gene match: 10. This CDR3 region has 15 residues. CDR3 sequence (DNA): TGTGCCAGCTCTCATACTGGACAGGCAACCTACGAGCAGTACTTC. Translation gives CASSHTGQATYEQYF.

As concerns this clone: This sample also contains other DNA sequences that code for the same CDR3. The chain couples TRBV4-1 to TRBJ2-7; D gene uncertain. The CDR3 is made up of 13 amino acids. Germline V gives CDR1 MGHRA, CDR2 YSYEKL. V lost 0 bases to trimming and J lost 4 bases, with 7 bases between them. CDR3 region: CASSQDGGYEQYF. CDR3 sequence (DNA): TGCGCCAGCAGCCAAGATGGTGGGTACGAGCAGTACTTC.

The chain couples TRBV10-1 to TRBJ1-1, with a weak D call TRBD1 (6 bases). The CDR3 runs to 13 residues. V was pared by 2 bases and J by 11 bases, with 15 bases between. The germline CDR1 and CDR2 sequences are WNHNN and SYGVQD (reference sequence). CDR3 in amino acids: CASSEEEGVGAFF. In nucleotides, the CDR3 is TGCGCCAGCAGTGAGGAGGAGGGGGTAGGGGCTTTCTTT.

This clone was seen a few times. CDR3 nucleotides: TGCGCCAGCAGCCCCCGGGGCACAGGACGCAATCAGCCCCAGCATTTT. Translating gives CASSPRGTGRNQPQHF. The chain carries TRBV4-1 and TRBJ1-5; perhaps TRBD1 as D (5 bases). The germline gives CDR1 MGHRA, CDR2 YSYEKL. V lost 4 bases, J lost 2 bases, and 15 bases lay in between. CDR3 length: 16 residues.

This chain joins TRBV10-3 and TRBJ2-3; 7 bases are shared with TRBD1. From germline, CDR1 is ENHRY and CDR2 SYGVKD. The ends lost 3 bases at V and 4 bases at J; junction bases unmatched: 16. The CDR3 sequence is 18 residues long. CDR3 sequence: CAISDSTGMEMSSDTQYF. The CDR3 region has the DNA TGTGCCATCAGTGACTCGACAGGGATGGAAATGAGCTCAGATACGCAGTATTTT.

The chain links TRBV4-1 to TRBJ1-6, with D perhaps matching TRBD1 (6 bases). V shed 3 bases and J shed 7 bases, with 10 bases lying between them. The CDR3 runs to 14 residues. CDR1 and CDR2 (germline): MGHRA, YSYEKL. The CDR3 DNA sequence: TGCGCCAGCAGCCACGCTCAGGGGAATTCACCCCTCCACTTT. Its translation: CASSHAQGNSPLHF.

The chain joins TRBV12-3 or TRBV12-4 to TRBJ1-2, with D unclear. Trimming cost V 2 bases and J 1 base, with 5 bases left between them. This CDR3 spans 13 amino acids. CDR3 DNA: TGTGCCAGCAGTTTACGGAGTAACTATGGCTACACCTTC. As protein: CASSLRSNYGYTF.

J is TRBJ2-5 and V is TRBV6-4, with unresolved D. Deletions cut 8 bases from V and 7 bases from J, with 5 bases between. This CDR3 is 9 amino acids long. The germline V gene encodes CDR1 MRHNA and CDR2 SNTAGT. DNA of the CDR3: TGTGCCAGCGAAGGGACCCAGTACTTC. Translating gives CASEGTQYF.

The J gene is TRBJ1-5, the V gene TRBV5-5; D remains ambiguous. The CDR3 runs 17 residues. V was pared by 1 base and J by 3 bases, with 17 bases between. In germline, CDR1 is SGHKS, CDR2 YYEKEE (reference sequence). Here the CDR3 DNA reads TGTGCCAGCAGCTTGTTAGACCCCTCTGCTACCAATCAGCCCCAGCATTTT. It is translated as CASSLLDPSATNQPQHF.

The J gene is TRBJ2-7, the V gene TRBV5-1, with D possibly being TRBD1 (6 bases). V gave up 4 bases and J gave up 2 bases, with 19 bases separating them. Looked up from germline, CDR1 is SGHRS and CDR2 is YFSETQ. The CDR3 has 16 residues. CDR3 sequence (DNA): TGCGCCAGCAGCATCCATTCCGGGACACCCACCTACGAGCAGTACTTC. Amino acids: CASSIHSGTPTYEQYF.

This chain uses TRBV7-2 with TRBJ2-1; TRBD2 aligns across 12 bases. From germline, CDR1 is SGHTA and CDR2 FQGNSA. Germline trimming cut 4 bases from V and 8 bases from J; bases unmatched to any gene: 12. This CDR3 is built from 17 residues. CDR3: CASSSWTSGDLVDEQFF. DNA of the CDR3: TGTGCCAGCAGCTCTTGGACTAGCGGGGATCTGGTCGATGAGCAGTTCTTC.